The entry below describes one T cell receptor beta chain. Its antigen remains unidentified. This entry belongs to a study of blood T cells in healthy people across ages. Study results and limitations: Possibly, changes in expanded clonotypes were confounded because donor CMV status was unknown. When set beside aged donors, long-lived donors presented more naive CD4+ cells and higher diversity.

A second PCR of about 7 to 12 cycles used a sample-barcoded 5' primer and a J-beta primer mix. A single record per CDR3 protein comes from TCRdb applying MiXCR to the 5' RACE reads. The sample contains around 990,000 distinct CDR3 sequences, approximately 25% of which appear only once. Germline-derived CDR1 and CDR2 are LNHNV and YYDKDF (reference sequence). V gave up 1 base and J gave up 3 bases; unmatched junction bases: 3. CDR3 length: 15 amino acids. This same sample was also taken into another study, of T cells of mothers and their children. That source adds: According to the study, all extracted RNA entered cDNA synthesis at around 1.4 ug per 15 ul.

The source is a girl aged 2 to 9 in good health. Sequences were obtained from blood. The chain recombines TRBV15 with TRBJ1-3; TRBD1 agrees at 7 bases. CDR3: CATSRGGTVGNTIYF. The CDR3 DNA follows: TGTGCCACCAGCAGAGGCGGGACAGTTGGAAACACCATATATTTT.